This is a list of T cell receptor beta chains from one sample in a study of blood T cells in healthy people across ages. Via MiXCR, TCRdb re-called the 5' RACE reads, giving one row per CDR3 protein. The sample shows 700,000 to 800,000 distinct CDR3 sequences, 43% of them seen only once. Sample: blood. These receptor sequences come from an older woman in good health. CDR3s include the opening cysteine and the closing phenylalanine or tryptophan. The D gene is left open where the match is weak. Rows give clone size only sometimes, using once, few, many, or a class for an expanded clone.

>-|TRBJ2-3|-|TRBV20-1
CSARSQGSTDMQYF
TGCAGTGCTAGGTCGCAGGGGAGCACAGATATGCAGTATTTT
>-|TRBJ1-5|-|TRBV20-1
CSAIKTVNSNQPQHF
TGCAGTGCTATCAAGACGGTGAATAGCAATCAGCCCCAGCATTTT
>few|TRBJ2-1|TRBD2|TRBV5-6
CASSLSGLGYNEQFF
TGTGCCAGCAGCTTATCGGGACTAGGATACAATGAGCAGTTCTTC
>many|TRBJ2-7|TRBD2|TRBV12-3/TRBV12-4
CASSVGGAYEQYF
TGTGCCAGCAGTGTTGGGGGGGCCTACGAGCAGTACTTC
>-|TRBJ2-3|-|TRBV24-1
CASPDKNFTDTQYF
TGTGCCTCACCGGATAAGAATTTCACAGATACGCAGTATTTT
>few|TRBJ2-1|TRBD1|TRBV12-3/TRBV12-4
CASRRGGDRVNEQFF
TGTGCCAGCAGAAGAGGGGGGGACAGGGTTAATGAGCAGTTCTTC
>-|TRBJ1-1|TRBD1|TRBV5-1
CASSLTGGTTEAFF
TGCGCCAGCAGCTTGACAGGGGGTACCACTGAAGCTTTCTTT
>-|TRBJ2-1|TRBD2|TRBV7-2
CASSKLAGRDEQFF
TGTGCCAGCAGCAAACTAGCGGGACGGGATGAGCAGTTCTTC
>-|TRBJ2-1|-|TRBV4-2
CASSQGAGSSCNGQFF
TGTGCCAGCAGCCAAGGGGCGGGATCGAGCTGCAATGGGCAGTTCTTC
>-|TRBJ2-1|TRBD2|TRBV5-5
CASSGSSSGFYNEQFF
TGTGCCAGCAGCGGATCGTCTAGCGGGTTCTACAATGAGCAGTTCTTC
>-|TRBJ2-5|-|TRBV20-1
CSARWRDSQETQYF
TGCAGTGCTAGATGGAGGGACTCCCAAGAGACCCAGTACTTC
>-|TRBJ2-7|TRBD1|TRBV6-6
CASRPHRDRSFHEQYF
TGTGCCAGCAGGCCACATCGGGACAGGTCGTTCCACGAGCAGTACTTC
>few|TRBJ1-4|TRBD1|TRBV9
CASTQDEDRGEKLFF
TGTGCCAGCACCCAAGATGAGGACAGGGGTGAAAAACTGTTTTTT
>few|TRBJ2-3|TRBD1|TRBV19
CASSNRGHTDTQYF
TGTGCCAGTAGTAACAGGGGCCACACAGATACGCAGTATTTT
>-|TRBJ1-2|TRBD1|TRBV29-1
CSGGTGDRGYTF
TGCAGCGGGGGGACAGGTGATAGAGGCTACACCTTC
>few|TRBJ2-7|TRBD1|TRBV7-6
CASSRRQGPEEQYF
TGTGCCAGCAGCCGCAGACAGGGCCCCGAAGAGCAGTACTTC
>many|TRBJ2-3|-|TRBV7-2
CASSRGQHTDTQYF
TGTGCCAGCAGCAGAGGGCAGCACACAGATACGCAGTATTTT
>-|TRBJ2-1|TRBD2|TRBV6-1
CASSDRLAGEQFF
TGTGCCAGCAGTGACCGACTAGCGGGAGAGCAGTTCTTC
>-|TRBJ1-2|-|TRBV12-3/TRBV12-4
CASSLVSGEPGYTF
TGTGCCAGCAGTTTAGTGAGCGGTGAACCCGGCTACACCTTC
>-|TRBJ1-4|-|TRBV11-2
CASSLTGSSEKLFF
TGTGCCAGCAGCCTTACAGGGTCCTCTGAAAAACTGTTTTTT
>-|TRBJ2-5|-|TRBV6-2/TRBV6-3
CASSYASLSGTQYF
TGTGCCAGCAGTTATGCGTCCCTTTCAGGGACCCAGTACTTC
>-|TRBJ1-1|-|TRBV29-1
CSVEESPGPDTEAFF
TGCAGCGTTGAAGAGTCTCCCGGGCCCGACACTGAAGCTTTCTTT
>once|TRBJ1-5|-|TRBV20-1
CSASSADNQPQHF
TGCAGTGCTAGTTCGGCGGACAATCAGCCCCAGCATTTT
>few|TRBJ2-7|TRBD2|TRBV3-1
CASSHYRTSGSYEQYF
TGTGCCAGCAGCCATTACCGGACTAGCGGGAGCTACGAGCAGTACTTC
>-|TRBJ2-7|-|TRBV6-2/TRBV6-3
CAGSYTEWSPYEQYF
TGTGCCGGCAGTTATACGGAATGGTCACCCTACGAGCAGTACTTC
>-|TRBJ2-7|-|TRBV4-1
CASSQDRGFYEQYF
TGCGCCAGCAGCCAAGATAGGGGTTTCTACGAGCAGTACTTC
>-|TRBJ2-5|TRBD1|TRBV6-5
CAGSGTVQETQYF
TGTGCCGGCAGTGGGACAGTCCAAGAGACCCAGTACTTC
>many|TRBJ1-6|-|TRBV4-3
CASSEDTLNSPLHF
TGCGCCAGCAGCGAGGACACTCTTAATTCACCCCTCCACTTT
>-|TRBJ2-1|-|TRBV29-1
CSVEGRDPSYNEQFF
TGCAGCGTTGAGGGGCGGGATCCCTCCTACAATGAGCAGTTCTTC
>many|TRBJ2-5|-|TRBV7-2
CASSRGRDETQYF
TGTGCCAGCAGCAGGGGGCGGGACGAGACCCAGTACTTC
>many|TRBJ2-7|-|TRBV29-1
CSVLPRGFEQYF
TGCAGCGTTTTACCTAGGGGATTTGAGCAGTACTTC
>few|TRBJ2-3|TRBD1|TRBV11-2
CASSRRDSFTDTQYF
TGTGCCAGCAGCCGACGGGACAGTTTCACAGATACGCAGTATTTT
>-|TRBJ2-7|-|TRBV27
CASSLLRGRYEQYF
TGTGCCAGCAGTTTACTAAGGGGAAGGTACGAGCAGTACTTC
>few|TRBJ1-5|TRBD1|TRBV18
CASSRTGNQPQHF
TGTGCCAGCAGTCGGACAGGGAATCAGCCCCAGCATTTT
>once|TRBJ2-7|-|TRBV2
CASGEVAYEQYF
TGTGCCAGCGGGGAAGTAGCCTACGAGCAGTACTTC
>-|TRBJ1-6|-|TRBV20-1
CSASGGLNSPLHF
TGCAGTGCTAGTGGGGGTCTAAATTCACCCCTCCACTTT
>-|TRBJ2-7|-|TRBV28
CASSFAHEQYF
TGTGCCAGCAGTTTTGCTCACGAGCAGTACTTC
>many|TRBJ2-3|TRBD1|TRBV3-1
CASSQLGQITDTQYF
TGTGCCAGCAGCCAATTGGGACAGATCACAGATACGCAGTATTTT
>many|TRBJ2-7|-|TRBV29-1
CSVERQGSSYEQYF
TGCAGCGTTGAAAGGCAGGGCAGCTCCTACGAGCAGTACTTC
>-|TRBJ2-5|-|TRBV24-1
CATQMQETQYF
TGTGCCACCCAGATGCAAGAGACCCAGTACTTC
>-|TRBJ2-7|TRBD2|TRBV2
CASTREAGGINEQYF
TGTGCCAGCACTCGGGAAGCGGGGGGGATAAATGAGCAGTACTTC
>-|TRBJ2-2|-|TRBV7-2
CASSLSQLNTGELFF
TGTGCCAGCAGCTTATCACAGCTAAACACCGGGGAGCTGTTTTTT
>-|TRBJ2-5|TRBD2|TRBV7-2
CARRAGTSGTSTQYF
TGTGCCCGCCGCGCCGGGACTAGCGGGACGTCGACCCAGTACTTC
>-|TRBJ2-1|-|TRBV24-1
CATSSGERGYNEQFF
TGTGCCACCAGTTCGGGGGAGAGAGGCTACAATGAGCAGTTCTTC
>few|TRBJ2-7|-|TRBV9
CASSVNKERAYEQYF
TGTGCCAGCAGCGTAAACAAGGAAAGAGCCTACGAGCAGTACTTC
>-|TRBJ2-7|TRBD1|TRBV12-3/TRBV12-4
CASRQGTGGREQYF
TGTGCCAGCAGGCAAGGGACAGGGGGTCGAGAGCAGTACTTC